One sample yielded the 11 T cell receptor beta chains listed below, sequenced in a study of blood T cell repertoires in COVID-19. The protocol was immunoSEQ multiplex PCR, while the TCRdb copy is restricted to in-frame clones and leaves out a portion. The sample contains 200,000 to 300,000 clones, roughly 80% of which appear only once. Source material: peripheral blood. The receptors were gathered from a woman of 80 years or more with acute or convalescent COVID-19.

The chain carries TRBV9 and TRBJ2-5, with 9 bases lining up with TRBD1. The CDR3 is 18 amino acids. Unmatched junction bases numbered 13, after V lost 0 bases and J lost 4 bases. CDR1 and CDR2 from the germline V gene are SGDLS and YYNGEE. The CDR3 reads CASSVGSTGGFLPETQYF. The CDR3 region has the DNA TGTGCCAGCAGCGTAGGATCCACAGGGGGCTTCCTTCCAGAGACCCAGTACTTC.

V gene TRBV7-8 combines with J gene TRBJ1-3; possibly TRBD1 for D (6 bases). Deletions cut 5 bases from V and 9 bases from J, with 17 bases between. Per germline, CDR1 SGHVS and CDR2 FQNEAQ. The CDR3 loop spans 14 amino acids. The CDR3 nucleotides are TGTGCCAGCAGCCCGTACGGACAGTTTGTCACCATATATTTT. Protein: CASSPYGQFVTIYF. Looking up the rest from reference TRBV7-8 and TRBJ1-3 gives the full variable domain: GAGVSQSPRYKVAKRGQDVALRCDPISGHVSLFWYQQALGQGPEFLTYFQNEAQLDKSGLPSDRFFAERPEGSVSTLKIQRTQQEDSAVYLCASSPYGQFVTIYFGEGSWLTVV.

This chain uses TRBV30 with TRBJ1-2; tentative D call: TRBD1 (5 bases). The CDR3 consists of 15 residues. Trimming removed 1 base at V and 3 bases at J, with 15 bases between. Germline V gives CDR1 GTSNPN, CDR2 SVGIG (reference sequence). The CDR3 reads CAWSGGRGPHYGYTF. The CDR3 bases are TGTGCCTGGAGTGGGGGAAGGGGTCCGCACTATGGCTACACCTTC. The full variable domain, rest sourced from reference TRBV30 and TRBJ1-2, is SQTIHQWPATLVQPVGSPLSLECTVEGTSNPNLYWYRQAAGRGLQLLFYSVGIGQISSEVPQNLSASRPQDRQFILSSKKLLLSDSGFYLCAWSGGRGPHYGYTFGSGTRLTVV.

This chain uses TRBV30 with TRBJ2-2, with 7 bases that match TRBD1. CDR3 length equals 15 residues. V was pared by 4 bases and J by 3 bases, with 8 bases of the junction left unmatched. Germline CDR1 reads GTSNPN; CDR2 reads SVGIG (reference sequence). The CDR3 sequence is CAWTRDRVDTGELFF. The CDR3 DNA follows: TGTGCCTGGACCCGCGACAGGGTCGACACCGGGGAGCTGTTTTTT.

The CDR3 DNA reads TGTGCCAGCAGCTTACCCTTCCGGGACAGGGTGGCTTTCTTT. This translates into CASSLPFRDRVAFF. The gene calls are TRBV7-9 and TRBJ1-1; 9 nucleotides match TRBD1. V lost 2 bases and J lost 11; bases outside the gene matches: 9. The germline V gene encodes CDR1 SEHNR and CDR2 FQNEAQ (reference sequence). CDR3 length: 14 amino acids.

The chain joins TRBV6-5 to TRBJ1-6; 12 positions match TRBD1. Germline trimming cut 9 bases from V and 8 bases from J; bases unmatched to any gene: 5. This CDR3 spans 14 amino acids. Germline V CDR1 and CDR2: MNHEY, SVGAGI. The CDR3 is CASRDRGLYSPLHF. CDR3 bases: TGTGCCAGTCGGGACAGGGGGCTATATTCACCCCTCCACTTT.

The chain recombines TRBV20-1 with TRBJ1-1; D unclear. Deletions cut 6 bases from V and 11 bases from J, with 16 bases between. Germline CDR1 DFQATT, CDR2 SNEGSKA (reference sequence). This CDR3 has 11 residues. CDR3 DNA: TGCAGTGCCGCCACGGAGCCGGTTGCTTTCTTT. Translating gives CSAATEPVAFF.

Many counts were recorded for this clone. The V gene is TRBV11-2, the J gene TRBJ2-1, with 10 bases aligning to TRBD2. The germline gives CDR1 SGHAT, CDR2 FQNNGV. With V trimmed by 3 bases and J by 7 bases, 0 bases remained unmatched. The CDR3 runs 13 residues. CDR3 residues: CASSLGLANEQFF. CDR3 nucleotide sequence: TGTGCCAGCAGCTTGGGACTAGCGAATGAGCAGTTCTTC.

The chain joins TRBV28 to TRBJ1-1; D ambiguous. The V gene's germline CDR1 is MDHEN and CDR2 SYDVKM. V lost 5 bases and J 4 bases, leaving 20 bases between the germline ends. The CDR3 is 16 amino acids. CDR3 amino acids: CASSPPTMRPGTEAFF. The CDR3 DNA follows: TGTGCCAGCAGTCCGCCCACTATGAGGCCGGGCACTGAAGCTTTCTTT.

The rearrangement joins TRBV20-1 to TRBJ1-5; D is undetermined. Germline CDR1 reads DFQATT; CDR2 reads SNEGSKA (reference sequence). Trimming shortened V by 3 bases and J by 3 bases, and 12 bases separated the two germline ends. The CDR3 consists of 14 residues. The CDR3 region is CSASLRGFNQPQHF. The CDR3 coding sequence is TGCAGTGCTAGTCTCCGGGGTTTCAATCAGCCCCAGCATTTT.

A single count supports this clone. CDR3 residues: CASSSSTGMAFF. CDR3 sequence (DNA): TGTGCCAGCAGTTCATCGACAGGAATGGCTTTCTTT. The chain couples TRBV28 to TRBJ1-1; D is perhaps TRBD1 (6 bases). The V gene's germline CDR1 is MDHEN and CDR2 SYDVKM. Deletions cut 4 bases from V and 11 bases from J, with 14 bases between. This CDR3 has 12 amino acids.